The 18 T cell receptor beta chains below come from one sample, sequenced in a study of blood T cells in healthy people across ages. Alongside a J-beta primer mix, a sample-barcoded 5' primer served in a second PCR lasting roughly 6 to 11 cycles. TCRdb passed the 5' RACE reads through MiXCR, listing each CDR3 protein once. Altogether approximately 1,100,000 distinct CDR3 sequences are present, 45% being singletons, with the ten largest covering around 18%. The sequenced material came from blood. These receptor sequences come from a woman aged 55 to 70 in good health.

This clonotype was seen a handful of times. J is TRBJ2-1 and V is TRBV7-2; 10 bases are shared with TRBD2. Trimming took 1 base from V and 4 from J; bases not matched to a gene: 4. The CDR3 covers 16 residues. The germline V gene encodes CDR1 SGHTA and CDR2 FQGNSA. DNA of the CDR3: TGTGCCAGCAGCTTAGGTACTAGCGGGATATACAATGAGCAGTTCTTC. It encodes CASSLGTSGIYNEQFF. The variable domain in full, with the rest retrieved from reference TRBV7-2 and TRBJ2-1, is GAGVSQSPSNKVTEKGKDVELRCDPISGHTALYWYRQSLGQGLEFLIYFQGNSAPDKSGLPSDRFSAERTGGSVSTLTIQRTQQEDSAVYLCASSLGTSGIYNEQFFGPGTRLTVL.

This clonotype showed up just a few times. The genes are TRBV5-1 and TRBJ2-7; D may be TRBD1 or TRBD2 (5 bases each). There are 15 residues in the CDR3. Germline values: CDR1 SGHRS, CDR2 YFSETQ. Trimming cost V 2 bases and J 6 bases, with 18 bases left between them. The CDR3 nucleotides are TGCGCCAGCAGCTTTATCGCCGGGGCTAAGCCCGAGCAGTACTTC. It yields the protein CASSFIAGAKPEQYF.

This clonotype was seen a single time. This sequence joins TRBV11-2 and TRBJ2-7; TRBD2 is a possible D gene (5 bases). Looked up from germline, CDR1 is SGHAT and CDR2 is FQNNGV. The V end was cut by 4 bases, the J end by 7 bases, with 20 bases between. The CDR3 totals 15 residues. In DNA form, the CDR3 reads TGTGCCAGCAGCTCGCGAGTGGGGAGCGACAATGAGCAGTACTTC. Amino acid sequence: CASSSRVGSDNEQYF.

This clonotype was recorded a few times. V gene TRBV9 combines with J gene TRBJ2-1; no clear D gene. Deletions cut 4 bases from V and 0 bases from J, with 11 bases between. The CDR3 is 15 residues long. CDR1 is SGDLS and CDR2 is YYNGEE in the germline V gene. The CDR3 nucleotides read TGTGCCAGCAGCCTTCAGCAGAGCTCCTACAATGAGCAGTTCTTC. The encoded protein is CASSLQQSSYNEQFF.

The rearrangement uses TRBV7-9 and TRBJ2-7; TRBD2 is a possible D gene (8 bases). V was trimmed by 3 bases and J by 5 bases, leaving 23 bases between them. This CDR3 is built from 17 residues. CDR1 and CDR2 from the germline V gene are SEHNR and FQNEAQ (reference sequence). The CDR3 region has the DNA TGTGCCAGCAGCTTCCCCGGGAGGGGGCATGTGATAGACGAGCAGTACTTC. Protein sequence: CASSFPGRGHVIDEQYF. The whole variable domain, filled in from reference TRBV7-9 and TRBJ2-7, reads DTGVSQNPRHKITKRGQNVTFRCDPISEHNRLYWYRQTLGQGPEFLTYFQNEAQLEKSRLLSDRFSAERPKGSFSTLEIQRTEQGDSAMYLCASSFPGRGHVIDEQYFGPGTRLTVT.

This clonotype was detected a few times. This chain uses TRBV20-1 with TRBJ2-1; 11 bases map to TRBD2. The end of the DNA fits TRBJ2-7 better, so the J call may be wrong. Germline CDR1 is DFQATT and CDR2 is SNEGSKA (reference sequence). CDR3 length equals 15 residues. The CDR3 reads CSARGTSGHYNEQYF. In DNA form, the CDR3 reads TGCAGTGCTAGAGGGACTAGCGGGCATTACAATGAGCAGTACTTC.

This clonotype was picked up one time. The chain uses TRBV29-1 and TRBJ2-1; TRBD2 agrees at 14 bases. Germline V gene lookup returns CDR1 SQVTM and CDR2 ANQGSEA. With 0 bases clipped from V and 5 bases from J, the junction kept 21 bases outside the gene matches. The CDR3 is 22 amino acids. In DNA, the CDR3 is TGCAGCGTTGAAGAACAACCCGGGACTAGCGGGAGAGCCCCACCTTTACACAATGAGCAGTTCTTC. Encoded protein: CSVEEQPGTSGRAPPLHNEQFF.

The rearrangement links TRBV29-1 to TRBJ2-3; no firm D call. CDR1 and CDR2 (germline): SQVTM, ANQGSEA. With 8 bases removed from V and 1 base from J, the gap between germline ends came to 10 bases. The CDR3 spans 12 residues. The CDR3 protein is CSSGAGTDTQYF. CDR3 DNA: TGCAGCTCTGGCGCCGGCACAGATACGCAGTATTTT.

A single count supports this clonotype. In DNA form, the CDR3 reads TGTGCCAGCACCTCACTAGCGGGAGTTATTGGTGAGCAGTTCTTC. Its protein is CASTSLAGVIGEQFF. This chain links TRBV2 with TRBJ2-1; 11 bases line up with TRBD2. Germline assignment: CDR1 SNHLY and CDR2 FYNNEI. The CDR3 has 15 amino acids. V lost 7 bases and J lost 9; bases outside the gene matches: 11.

V is TRBV7-8 and J is TRBJ2-2; D is ambiguous. V was clipped by 3 bases and J by 4 bases, with 9 bases between them. The CDR3 sequence is 14 residues long. CDR1 and CDR2 from the germline V gene are SGHVS and FQNEAQ. DNA of the CDR3: TGTGCCAGCAGCTTCGGGCGCACCACCGGGGAGCTGTTTTTT. As protein: CASSFGRTTGELFF.

The genes are TRBV9 and TRBJ2-3, with TRBD2 matching 8 bases. The CDR3 spans 17 residues. Losses at the gene ends were 3 bases for V and 2 bases for J; bases not matched to a gene: 11. The germline V gene has CDR1 SGDLS and CDR2 YYNGEE. CDR3 in amino acids: CASSALGGGAYTDTQYF. In DNA form, the CDR3 reads TGTGCCAGCAGCGCCCTCGGGGGGGGGGCGTACACAGATACGCAGTATTTT.

This clonotype appeared a few times. The rearrangement links TRBV20-1 to TRBJ2-7, with D uncertain. V dropped 1 base and J dropped 4 bases, with 11 bases sitting between them. The CDR3 sequence is 13 residues long. Germline V gene sequence: CDR1 DFQATT, CDR2 SNEGSKA (reference sequence). For the CDR3, the DNA is TGCAGTGCTAGAGCGCCTGTGGGATACGAGCAGTACTTC. It codes for CSARAPVGYEQYF.

This sequence joins TRBV7-6 and TRBJ1-5; possibly TRBD1 for D (6 bases). This CDR3 has 15 amino acids. From germline, CDR1 is SGHVS and CDR2 FNYEAQ. V was cut by 4 bases and J by 2 bases, with 12 bases left in between. Here the CDR3 DNA reads TGTGCCAGCAGCTCAATACAGGGAGGCAATCAGCCCCAGCATTTT. It translates to CASSSIQGGNQPQHF.

The table lists this clonotype with a few counts. The chain employs TRBV7-2 and TRBJ2-3; the D gene is possibly TRBD2 (5 bases). The CDR3 length is 12 residues. The germline V gene encodes CDR1 SGHTA and CDR2 FQGNSA. Trimming took 1 base from V and 7 from J, leaving 6 bases between them. The CDR3 DNA reads as TGTGCCAGCAGCTTAGACGGGAATACGCAGTATTTT. This encodes CASSLDGNTQYF.

This clonotype was seen a handful of times. The chain is built from TRBV7-9 and TRBJ2-1, with unresolved D. The CDR3 is 15 residues long. Germline CDR1 and CDR2: SEHNR and FQNEAQ (reference sequence). The V end was cut by 2 bases, the J end by 4 bases, with 12 bases between. CDR3 nucleotides: TGTGCCAGCAGCTTAAGTGACATGGAATACAATGAGCAGTTCTTC. This gives the protein CASSLSDMEYNEQFF.

The chain joins TRBV5-6 to TRBJ2-1; D perhaps matches TRBD1 (6 bases). This CDR3 region has 17 residues. CDR1 is SGHDT and CDR2 is YYEEEE in the germline V gene. Trimming shortened V by 3 bases and J by 0 bases, and 16 bases separated the two germline ends. In DNA, the CDR3 is TGTGCCAGCAGCTGGGGACACCGGCTCTCCTCCTACAATGAGCAGTTCTTC. It codes for CASSWGHRLSSYNEQFF.

J is TRBJ1-6 and V is TRBV7-8; D remains unclear. Per the germline V gene, CDR1 is SGHVS and CDR2 is FQNEAQ. V was clipped by 0 bases and J by 8 bases, with 14 bases between them. This CDR3 region has 16 residues. CDR3: CASSLASDALDSPLHF. CDR3 DNA sequence: TGTGCCAGCAGCTTAGCGAGTGACGCCTTGGATTCACCCCTCCACTTT.

This clonotype was counted a few times. The chain joins TRBV3-1 to TRBJ1-4; D is possibly TRBD1 (6 bases). V was cut by 10 bases and J by 7 bases, with 16 bases left in between. This CDR3 has 13 residues. Looked up from germline, CDR1 is LGHDT and CDR2 is YNNKEL (reference sequence). CDR3 residues: CATRGGPGEKLFF. CDR3 nucleotides: TGTGCCACCAGAGGGGGGCCGGGTGAAAAACTGTTTTTT.